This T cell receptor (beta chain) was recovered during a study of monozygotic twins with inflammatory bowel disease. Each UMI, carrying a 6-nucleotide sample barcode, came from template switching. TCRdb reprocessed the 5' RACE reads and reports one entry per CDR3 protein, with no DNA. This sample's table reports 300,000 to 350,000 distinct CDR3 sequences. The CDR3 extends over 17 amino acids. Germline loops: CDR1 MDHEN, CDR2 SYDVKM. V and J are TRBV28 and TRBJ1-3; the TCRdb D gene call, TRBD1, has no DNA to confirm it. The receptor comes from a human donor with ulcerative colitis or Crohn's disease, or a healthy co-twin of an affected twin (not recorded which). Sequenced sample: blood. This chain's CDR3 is CASSRIWGGSSGNTIYF. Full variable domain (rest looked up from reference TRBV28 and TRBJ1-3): DVKVTQSSRYLVKRTGEKVFLECVQDMDHENMFWYRQDPGLGLRLIYFSYDVKMKEKGDIPEGYSVSREKKERFSLILESASTNQTSMYLCASSRIWGGSSGNTIYFGEGSWLTVV.